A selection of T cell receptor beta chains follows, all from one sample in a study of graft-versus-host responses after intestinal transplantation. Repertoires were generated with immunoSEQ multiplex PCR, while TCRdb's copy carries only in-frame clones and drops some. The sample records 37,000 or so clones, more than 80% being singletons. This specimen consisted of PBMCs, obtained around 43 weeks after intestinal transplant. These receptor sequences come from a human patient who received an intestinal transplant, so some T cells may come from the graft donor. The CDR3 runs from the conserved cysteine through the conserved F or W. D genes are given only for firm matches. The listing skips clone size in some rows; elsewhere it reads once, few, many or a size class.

CDR3 DNA: TGTGCCAGCAGCTCGGGACAGGGGGCGTACGGGCAGTACTTC
CDR3 protein: CASSSGQGAYGQYF
clone size: .
V gene: TRBV9
J gene: TRBJ2-7
D gene: TRBD1

CDR3 DNA: TGCGCCAGCAGCCGACGACTAGCGGGGGTCGCCGGGGAGCTGTTTTTT
CDR3 protein: CASSRRLAGVAGELFF
clone size: few
V gene: TRBV4-1
J gene: TRBJ2-2
D gene: TRBD2

CDR3 DNA: TGTGCTAGTGGTTTGGGGTCGGGACTAGCGGGAAATGAGCAGTTCTTC
CDR3 protein: CASGLGSGLAGNEQFF
clone size: .
V gene: TRBV12-5
J gene: TRBJ2-1
D gene: TRBD2

CDR3 DNA: TGTGCCAGCAGCGGAGGGGGCGATCGGACCGGGGAGCTGTTTTTT
CDR3 protein: CASSGGGDRTGELFF
clone size: .
V gene: TRBV11-3
J gene: TRBJ2-2
D gene: .

CDR3 DNA: TGTGCCAGCAGTTATACGATCGGTCAGCCCCAGCATTTT
CDR3 protein: CASSYTIGQPQHF
clone size: .
V gene: TRBV6-5
J gene: TRBJ1-5
D gene: .

CDR3 DNA: TGTGCCAGCAGTGGACAGGGGTCTAATGAAAAACTGTTTTTT
CDR3 protein: CASSGQGSNEKLFF
clone size: .
V gene: TRBV28
J gene: TRBJ1-4
D gene: TRBD1

CDR3 DNA: TGTGCCAGCAGCTTTGAGGTGAACACTGAAGCTTTCTTT
CDR3 protein: CASSFEVNTEAFF
clone size: .
V gene: TRBV11-2
J gene: TRBJ1-1
D gene: .

CDR3 DNA: TGTGCCAGCAGCTCCGGGACAGGGGACACCGGGGAGCTGTTTTTT
CDR3 protein: CASSSGTGDTGELFF
clone size: .
V gene: TRBV7-9
J gene: TRBJ2-2
D gene: TRBD1

CDR3 DNA: TGTGCCAGCAGTGAAGAGAAATTAGCGGGAGTAGTCGGGGAGCTGTTTTTT
CDR3 protein: CASSEEKLAGVVGELFF
clone size: .
V gene: TRBV6-1
J gene: TRBJ2-2
D gene: TRBD2

CDR3 DNA: TGTGCCAGCAGCTTTTTAGCGGTAGCCAAAAACATTCAGTACTTC
CDR3 protein: CASSFLAVAKNIQYF
clone size: once
V gene: TRBV5-6
J gene: TRBJ2-4
D gene: .

CDR3 DNA: TGTGCCAGCAGTGGCAACTCCTACGAGCAGTACTTC
CDR3 protein: CASSGNSYEQYF
clone size: .
V gene: TRBV6-1
J gene: TRBJ2-7
D gene: .

CDR3 DNA: TGTGCCAGCAGCTTGGGACAGGGGGCCCGCGGGAGCTCCTATAATTCACCCCTCCACTTT
CDR3 protein: CASSLGQGARGSSYNSPLHF
clone size: .
V gene: TRBV5-5
J gene: TRBJ1-6
D gene: TRBD1

CDR3 DNA: TGCAGCGTTGGGGCAGGGGGCAGTGAGCAGTTCTTC
CDR3 protein: CSVGAGGSEQFF
clone size: .
V gene: TRBV29-1
J gene: TRBJ2-1
D gene: TRBD1

CDR3 DNA: TGTGCCAGCAGTTACTCGAGACGAGGGGCTTTCTTT
CDR3 protein: CASSYSRRGAFF
clone size: .
V gene: TRBV6-6
J gene: TRBJ1-1
D gene: .

CDR3 DNA: TGTGCCAGCAAAAGATCTCAAGAGACCCAGTACTTC
CDR3 protein: CASKRSQETQYF
clone size: .
V gene: TRBV2
J gene: TRBJ2-5
D gene: .

CDR3 DNA: TGTGCCAGCAGCCCCTCGGGACGGCGAACTGGTGAAGCTTTCTTT
CDR3 protein: CASSPSGRRTGEAFF
clone size: .
V gene: TRBV11-2
J gene: TRBJ1-1
D gene: .

CDR3 DNA: TGTGCCAGCAGCTTGGCCACCTTTGGCCAACGGGACAGGGGGATATATGGCTACACCTTC
CDR3 protein: CASSLATFGQRDRGIYGYTF
clone size: .
V gene: TRBV5-4
J gene: TRBJ1-2
D gene: TRBD1

CDR3 DNA: TGTGCCAGCAGCCGATCTGGATTGGCAGAGACCCAGTACTTC
CDR3 protein: CASSRSGLAETQYF
clone size: .
V gene: TRBV2
J gene: TRBJ2-5
D gene: .

CDR3 DNA: TGTGCCAGTAGTATACTAGAGGGGGTGAACACTGAAGCTTTCTTT
CDR3 protein: CASSILEGVNTEAFF
clone size: .
V gene: TRBV19
J gene: TRBJ1-1
D gene: .

CDR3 DNA: TGTGCCAGCAGATTAACTAGCGGGAGAACAGATACGCAGTATTTT
CDR3 protein: CASRLTSGRTDTQYF
clone size: once
V gene: TRBV6-5
J gene: TRBJ2-3
D gene: TRBD2

CDR3 DNA: TGTGCCAGCAGCCACACAGATACGCAGTATTTT
CDR3 protein: CASSHTDTQYF
clone size: .
V gene: TRBV14
J gene: TRBJ2-3
D gene: .

CDR3 DNA: TGTGCCAGCATCCTAAGGGGGTACCGTACCGGCTCCTACGAGCAGTACTTC
CDR3 protein: CASILRGYRTGSYEQYF
clone size: .
V gene: TRBV7-3
J gene: TRBJ2-7
D gene: .

CDR3 DNA: TGTGCCAGCAGTGTTTTAGCGGGATCCACTTATGGTGAGCAGTTCTTC
CDR3 protein: CASSVLAGSTYGEQFF
clone size: .
V gene: TRBV6-4
J gene: TRBJ2-1
D gene: TRBD2

CDR3 DNA: TGTGCCAGCTCAGCCGGGAGTGAAAACATTCAGTACTTC
CDR3 protein: CASSAGSENIQYF
clone size: .
V gene: TRBV9
J gene: TRBJ2-4
D gene: .

CDR3 DNA: TGCGCCAGCAGCTTTAACCACGGGACAGGGACGGGAGAGCAGTACTTC
CDR3 protein: CASSFNHGTGTGEQYF
clone size: .
V gene: TRBV5-1
J gene: TRBJ2-7
D gene: TRBD1

CDR3 DNA: TGTGCCAGCAGTTCCCCAGTTCGGGAACGACTAGCGGGAGGGCCTGTAACTGGGGAGCTGTTTTTT
CDR3 protein: CASSSPVRERLAGGPVTGELFF
clone size: .
V gene: TRBV28
J gene: TRBJ2-2
D gene: TRBD2

CDR3 DNA: TGTGCCAGCAGTTTTTTGGGCACTGAAGCTTTCTTT
CDR3 protein: CASSFLGTEAFF
clone size: .
V gene: TRBV6-5
J gene: TRBJ1-1
D gene: .

CDR3 DNA: TGCGCCAGCGTGGCAAGGCGTGGCGGGACGCAGTATTTT
CDR3 protein: CASVARRGGTQYF
clone size: .
V gene: TRBV5-1
J gene: TRBJ2-3
D gene: .

CDR3 DNA: TGTGCCAGCAATCCGGGGGGGCCGAGAGAGCAGTTCTTC
CDR3 protein: CASNPGGPREQFF
clone size: once
V gene: TRBV11-2
J gene: TRBJ2-1
D gene: TRBD2

CDR3 DNA: TGTGCCAGCTCACCCCTCGGGACAGGGTTTGTCAATGAGCAGTTCTTC
CDR3 protein: CASSPLGTGFVNEQFF
clone size: .
V gene: TRBV18
J gene: TRBJ2-1
D gene: TRBD1

CDR3 DNA: TGTGCCAGCAGTTTCGGGTGGGCCGACCGGGGCGGCTACACCTTC
CDR3 protein: CASSFGWADRGGYTF
clone size: .
V gene: TRBV28
J gene: TRBJ1-2
D gene: .

CDR3 DNA: TGTGCCAGCAGCTTGATGGCAGGCATGAACACTGAAGCTTTCTTT
CDR3 protein: CASSLMAGMNTEAFF
clone size: .
V gene: TRBV7-3
J gene: TRBJ1-1
D gene: .

CDR3 DNA: TGCGCCAGCAGCTTGGAAACGGACCCTTATAATTCACCCCTCCACTTT
CDR3 protein: CASSLETDPYNSPLHF
clone size: .
V gene: TRBV5-1
J gene: TRBJ1-6
D gene: .

CDR3 DNA: TGTGCCAGCACCCTCGAAGGCCCCGAGCAGTACTTC
CDR3 protein: CASTLEGPEQYF
clone size: .
V gene: TRBV6-1
J gene: TRBJ2-7
D gene: .

CDR3 DNA: TGTGCCAGCAGTGAAGCGAGGGCAGGTGAGCAGTTCTTC
CDR3 protein: CASSEARAGEQFF
clone size: once
V gene: TRBV6-1
J gene: TRBJ2-1
D gene: .

CDR3 DNA: TGTGCCAGCAGCTTAGGGAGGCATCAGCCCCAGCATTTT
CDR3 protein: CASSLGRHQPQHF
clone size: .
V gene: TRBV7-9
J gene: TRBJ1-5
D gene: .

CDR3 DNA: TGTGCCAGCAGTTTAAACGGGTTCTCCTACGAGCAGTACTTC
CDR3 protein: CASSLNGFSYEQYF
clone size: .
V gene: TRBV27
J gene: TRBJ2-7
D gene: .

CDR3 DNA: TGTGCCAGCAGTGAAGCGCAAGACAGTTTGAACACTGAAGCTTTCTTT
CDR3 protein: CASSEAQDSLNTEAFF
clone size: .
V gene: TRBV2
J gene: TRBJ1-1
D gene: .

CDR3 DNA: TGTGCCAGCAGCACCTGGACTAGCAGCTACAATGAGCAGTTCTTC
CDR3 protein: CASSTWTSSYNEQFF
clone size: .
V gene: TRBV4-2
J gene: TRBJ2-1
D gene: TRBD2

CDR3 DNA: TGTGCCAGCAGTGAAGAGGGACCGGGTATTCAGTACTTC
CDR3 protein: CASSEEGPGIQYF
clone size: once
V gene: TRBV2
J gene: TRBJ2-4
D gene: .

CDR3 DNA: TGTGCCAGTAGTATCTCAGCTAGCGGGAGTTACGAGCAGTACTTC
CDR3 protein: CASSISASGSYEQYF
clone size: .
V gene: TRBV19
J gene: TRBJ2-7
D gene: TRBD2

CDR3 DNA: TGTGCCAGCAGCGCACCCAGGGACCTGTACACTGAAGCTTTCTTT
CDR3 protein: CASSAPRDLYTEAFF
clone size: once
V gene: TRBV7-9
J gene: TRBJ1-1
D gene: .

CDR3 DNA: TGTGCCAGCGCTCTGGACAGGGAGGGTGGCTACACCTTC
CDR3 protein: CASALDREGGYTF
clone size: .
V gene: TRBV2
J gene: TRBJ1-2
D gene: TRBD1

CDR3 DNA: TGTGCCAGCAGCTTAGGGGGACAGGGCACTTCCTACGAGCAGTACTTC
CDR3 protein: CASSLGGQGTSYEQYF
clone size: once
V gene: TRBV11-3
J gene: TRBJ2-7
D gene: TRBD1

CDR3 DNA: TGCGCCACAAAGGAGACCCAGTACTTC
CDR3 protein: CATKETQYF
clone size: .
V gene: TRBV5-1
J gene: TRBJ2-5
D gene: .

CDR3 DNA: TGTGCCAGCAGCGTAGGTTATGAGCAGTTCTTC
CDR3 protein: CASSVGYEQFF
clone size: .
V gene: TRBV9
J gene: TRBJ2-1
D gene: .